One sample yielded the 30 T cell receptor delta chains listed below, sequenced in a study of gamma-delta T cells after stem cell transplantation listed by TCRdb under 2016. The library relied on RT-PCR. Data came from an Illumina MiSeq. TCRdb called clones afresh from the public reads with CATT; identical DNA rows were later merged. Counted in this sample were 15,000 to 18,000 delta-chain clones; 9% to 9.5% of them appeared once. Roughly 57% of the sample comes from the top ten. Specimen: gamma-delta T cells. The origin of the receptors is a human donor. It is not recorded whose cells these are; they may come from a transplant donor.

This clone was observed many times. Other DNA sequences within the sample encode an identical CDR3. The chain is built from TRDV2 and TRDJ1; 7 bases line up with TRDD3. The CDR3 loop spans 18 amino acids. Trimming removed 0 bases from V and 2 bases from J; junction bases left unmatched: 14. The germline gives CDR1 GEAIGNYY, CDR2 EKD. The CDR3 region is CACDTLQFLVDTTDKLIF. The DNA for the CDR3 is TGTGCCTGTGACACCCTCCAATTCCTGGTGGATACGACCGATAAACTCATCTTT.

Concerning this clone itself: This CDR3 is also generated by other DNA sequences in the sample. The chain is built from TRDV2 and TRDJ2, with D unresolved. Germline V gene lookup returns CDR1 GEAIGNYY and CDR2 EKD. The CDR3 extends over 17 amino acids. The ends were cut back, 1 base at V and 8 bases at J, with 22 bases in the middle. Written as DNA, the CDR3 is TGTGCCTGTGACACTCTCGTGCGGTCCCCCCAACAGGCACAACTCTTCTTT. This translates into CACDTLVRSPQQAQLFF.

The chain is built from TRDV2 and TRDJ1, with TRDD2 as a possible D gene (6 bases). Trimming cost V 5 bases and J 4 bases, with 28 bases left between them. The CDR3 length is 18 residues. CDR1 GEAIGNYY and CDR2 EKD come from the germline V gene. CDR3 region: CACVPVRLPLVLDDKLIF. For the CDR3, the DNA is TGTGCCTGTGTTCCTGTTCGCCTTCCCCTCGTGCTGGACGATAAACTCATCTTT.

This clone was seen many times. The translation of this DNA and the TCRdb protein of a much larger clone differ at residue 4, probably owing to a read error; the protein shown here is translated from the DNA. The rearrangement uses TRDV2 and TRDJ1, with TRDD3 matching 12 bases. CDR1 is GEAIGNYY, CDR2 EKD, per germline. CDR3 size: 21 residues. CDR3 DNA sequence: TGTGCCTGTGTCACCGTCACTGGGGGATACAACGGGACTTCGTACACCGATAAACTCATCTTT. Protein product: CACVTVTGGYNGTSYTDKLIF.

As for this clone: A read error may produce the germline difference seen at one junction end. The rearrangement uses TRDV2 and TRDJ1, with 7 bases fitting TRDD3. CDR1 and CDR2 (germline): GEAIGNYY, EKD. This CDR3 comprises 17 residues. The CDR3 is CASDTGTVDTGTDKLIF. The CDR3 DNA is TGTGCCTCTGACACCGGGACGGTGGATACGGGCACCGATAAACTCATCTTT.

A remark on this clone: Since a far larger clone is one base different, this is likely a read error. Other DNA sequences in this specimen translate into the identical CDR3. CDR3 sequence: CACDPVLGDRTDKLIF. CDR3 coding DNA: TGTGCCTGTGACCCCGTACTGGGGGATCGGACCGATAAACTCATCTTT. V usage is TRDV2 and J usage is TRDJ1; TRDD3 matches at 10 bases. This CDR3 spans 16 amino acids. V dropped 3 bases and J dropped 2; count of bases not matched to a gene: 8. Germline V gene lookup returns CDR1 GEAIGNYY and CDR2 EKD.

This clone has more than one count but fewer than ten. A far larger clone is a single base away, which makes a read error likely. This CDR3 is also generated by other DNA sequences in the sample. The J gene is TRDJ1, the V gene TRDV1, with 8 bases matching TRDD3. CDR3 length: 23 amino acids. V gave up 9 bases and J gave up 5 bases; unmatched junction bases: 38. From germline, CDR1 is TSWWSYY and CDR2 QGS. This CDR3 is CALPGDGPLPTMGDPIETDKLIF. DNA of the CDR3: TGTGCTCTGCCAGGGGACGGCCCCCTGCCGACCATGGGGGATCCCATCGAGACAGATAAACTCATCTTT.

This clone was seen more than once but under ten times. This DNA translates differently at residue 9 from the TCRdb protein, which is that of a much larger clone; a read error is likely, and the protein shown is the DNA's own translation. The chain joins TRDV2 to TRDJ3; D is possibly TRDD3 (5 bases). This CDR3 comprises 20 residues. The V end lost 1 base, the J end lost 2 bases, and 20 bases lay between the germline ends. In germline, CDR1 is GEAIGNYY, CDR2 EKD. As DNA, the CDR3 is TGTGCCTGTGACACGATCAGGGGGGTACTTGATACCTGGGACACCCGACAGATGTTTTTC. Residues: CACDTIRGVLDTWDTRQMFF.

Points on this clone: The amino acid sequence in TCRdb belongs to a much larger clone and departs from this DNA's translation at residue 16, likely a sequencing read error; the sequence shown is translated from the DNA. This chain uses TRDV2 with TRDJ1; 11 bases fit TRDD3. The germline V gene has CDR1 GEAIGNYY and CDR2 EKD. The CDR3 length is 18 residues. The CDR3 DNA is TGTGCCTGTGACCCTCTTCAGACTGGGGGATATCCCACCGATAAACCCATCTTT. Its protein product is CACDPLQTGGYPTDKPIF.

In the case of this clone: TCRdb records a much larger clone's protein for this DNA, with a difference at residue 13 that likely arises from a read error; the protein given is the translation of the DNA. CDR3: CAATASRYLGIRVGSTDKLIF. The CDR3 DNA sequence: TGTGCAGCAACCGCGAGTCGCTATCTGGGGATACGTGTGGGGAGCACCGATAAACTCATCTTT. This chain joins TRAV29/DV5 and TRDJ1, with 9 bases fitting TRDD3. Unmatched junction bases numbered 25, after V lost 3 bases and J lost 1 base. This CDR3 comprises 21 residues. CDR1 and CDR2 from the germline V gene are NSMFDY and ISSIKDK. The entire variable domain, with the rest obtained from reference TRAV29/DV5 and TRDJ1, is as follows: DQQVKQNSPSLSVQEGRISILNCDYTNSMFDYFLWYKKYPAEGPTFLISISSIKDKNEDGRFTVFLNKSAKHLSLHIVPSQPGDSAVYFCAATASRYLGIRVGSTDKLIFGKGTRVTVEP.

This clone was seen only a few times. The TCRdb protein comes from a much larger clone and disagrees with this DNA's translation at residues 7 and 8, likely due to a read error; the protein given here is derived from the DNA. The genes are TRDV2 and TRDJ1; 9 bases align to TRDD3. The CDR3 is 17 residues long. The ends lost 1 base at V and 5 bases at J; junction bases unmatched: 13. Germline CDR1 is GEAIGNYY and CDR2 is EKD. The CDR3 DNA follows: TGTGCCTGTGACACTTTGGCCGCACTGGGGGACAAGGATAAACTCATCTTT. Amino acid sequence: CACDTLAALGDKDKLIF.

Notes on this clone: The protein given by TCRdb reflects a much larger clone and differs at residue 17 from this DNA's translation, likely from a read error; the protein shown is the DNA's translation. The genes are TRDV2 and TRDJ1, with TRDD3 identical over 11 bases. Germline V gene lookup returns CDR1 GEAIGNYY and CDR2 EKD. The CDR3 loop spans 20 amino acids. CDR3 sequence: CACDTLTSSLLGDRIDTLIF. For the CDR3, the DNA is TGTGCCTGTGACACGCTTACTTCCTCCTTACTGGGGGATAGGATCGATACACTCATCTTT.

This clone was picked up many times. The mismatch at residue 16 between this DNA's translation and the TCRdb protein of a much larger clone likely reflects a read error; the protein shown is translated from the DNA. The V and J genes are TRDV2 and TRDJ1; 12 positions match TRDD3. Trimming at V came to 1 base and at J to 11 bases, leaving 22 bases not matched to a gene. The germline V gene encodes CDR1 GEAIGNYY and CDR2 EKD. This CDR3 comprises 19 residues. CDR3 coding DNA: TGTGCCTGTGACACGATTGTCCTGGGGGATACGCTGTGGTCTGGTAACCTCATCTTT. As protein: CACDTIVLGDTLWSGNLIF.

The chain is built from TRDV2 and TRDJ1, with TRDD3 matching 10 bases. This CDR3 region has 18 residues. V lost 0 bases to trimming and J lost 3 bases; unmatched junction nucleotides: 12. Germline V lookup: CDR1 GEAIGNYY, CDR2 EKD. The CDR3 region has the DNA TGTGCCTGTGACACCGGGTCGGGGGGATACGCGGGGGCCGATAAACTCATCTTT. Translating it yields CACDTGSGGYAGADKLIF.

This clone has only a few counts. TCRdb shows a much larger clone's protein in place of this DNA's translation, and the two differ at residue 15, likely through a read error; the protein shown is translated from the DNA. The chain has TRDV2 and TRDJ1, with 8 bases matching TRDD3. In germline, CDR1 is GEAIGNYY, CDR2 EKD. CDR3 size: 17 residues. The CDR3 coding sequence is TGTGCCTGTGACACCTTACTGGGGGGCGCGTACACCGATAAACCCATCTTT. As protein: CACDTLLGGAYTDKPIF.

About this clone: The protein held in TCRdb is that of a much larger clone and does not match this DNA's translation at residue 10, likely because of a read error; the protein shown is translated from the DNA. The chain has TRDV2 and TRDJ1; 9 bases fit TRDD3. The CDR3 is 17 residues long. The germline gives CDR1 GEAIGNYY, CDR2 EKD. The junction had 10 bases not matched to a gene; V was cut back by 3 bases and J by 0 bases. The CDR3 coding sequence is TGTGCCTGTGACTTACTGGGGGAGGAGGCCTACACCGATAAACTCATCTTT. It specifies CACDLLGEEAYTDKLIF.

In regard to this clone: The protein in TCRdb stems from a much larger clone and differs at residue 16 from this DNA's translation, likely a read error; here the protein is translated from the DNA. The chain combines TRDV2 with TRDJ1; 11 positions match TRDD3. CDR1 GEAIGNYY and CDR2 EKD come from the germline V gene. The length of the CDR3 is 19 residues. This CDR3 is CACDTVRVLGDRGTDNLIF. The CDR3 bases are TGTGCCTGTGACACCGTCCGCGTACTGGGGGATAGAGGCACCGATAACCTCATCTTT.

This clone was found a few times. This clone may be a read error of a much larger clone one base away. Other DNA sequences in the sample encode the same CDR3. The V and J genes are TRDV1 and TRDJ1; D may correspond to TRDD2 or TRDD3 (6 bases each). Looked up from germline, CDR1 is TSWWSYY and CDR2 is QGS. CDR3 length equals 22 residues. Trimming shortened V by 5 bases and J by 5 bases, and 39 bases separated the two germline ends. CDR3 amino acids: CALGLPHWVGDGIFLGADKLIF. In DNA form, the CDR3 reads TGTGCTCTTGGGCTCCCACACTGGGTCGGGGACGGAATCTTCCTTGGGGCTGATAAACTCATCTTT.

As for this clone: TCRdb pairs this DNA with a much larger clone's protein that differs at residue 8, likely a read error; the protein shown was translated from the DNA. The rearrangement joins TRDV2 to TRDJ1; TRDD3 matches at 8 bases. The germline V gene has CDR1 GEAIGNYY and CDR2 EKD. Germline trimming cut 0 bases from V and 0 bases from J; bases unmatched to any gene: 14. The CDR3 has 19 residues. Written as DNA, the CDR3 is TGTGCCTGTGACACCGTTGAGGGGACTGGGGGTACGTACACCGATAAACTCATCTTT. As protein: CACDTVEGTGGTYTDKLIF.

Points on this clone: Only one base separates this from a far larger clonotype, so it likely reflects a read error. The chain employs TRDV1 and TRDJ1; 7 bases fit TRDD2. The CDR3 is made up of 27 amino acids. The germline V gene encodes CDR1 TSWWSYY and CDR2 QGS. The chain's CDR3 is CALGELVRSPGPFLPTVLDPYTGKLIF. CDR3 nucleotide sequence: TGTGCTCTTGGGGAACTAGTCCGTTCGCCAGGCCCTTTCCTACCTACCGTACTGGACCCTTACACCGGTAAACTCATCTTT.

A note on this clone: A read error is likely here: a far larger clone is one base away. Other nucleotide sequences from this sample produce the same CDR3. CDR3 loop: CACDTVPTGKVLGVRTYKLIF. CDR3 nucleotides: TGTGCCTGTGACACCGTGCCTACGGGGAAAGTATTGGGGGTCCGGACCTATAAACTCATCTTT. The chain uses TRDV2 and TRDJ1, with a possible D match to TRDD3 (6 bases). V was shortened by 0 bases and J by 6 bases, with 34 bases between the two germline ends. Germline V CDR1 and CDR2: GEAIGNYY, EKD. The CDR3 sequence is 21 residues long.

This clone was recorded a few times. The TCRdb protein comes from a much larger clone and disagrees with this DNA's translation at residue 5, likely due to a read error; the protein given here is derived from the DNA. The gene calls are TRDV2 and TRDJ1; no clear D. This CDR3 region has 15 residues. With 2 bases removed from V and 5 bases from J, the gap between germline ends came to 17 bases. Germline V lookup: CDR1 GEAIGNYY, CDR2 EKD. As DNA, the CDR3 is TGTGCCTGTGACATCGTACTAGGGAAAGGGGATAAACTCATCTTT. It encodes CACDIVLGKGDKLIF.

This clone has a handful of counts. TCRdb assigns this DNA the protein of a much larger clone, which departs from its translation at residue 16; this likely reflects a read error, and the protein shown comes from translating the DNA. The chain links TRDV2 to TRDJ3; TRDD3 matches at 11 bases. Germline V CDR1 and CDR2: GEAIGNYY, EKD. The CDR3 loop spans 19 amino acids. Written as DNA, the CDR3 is TGTGCCTGTGACACCGGTTTGGGGGATACGTCCTGGGACACCCGAGAGATGTTTTTC. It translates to CACDTGLGDTSWDTREMFF.

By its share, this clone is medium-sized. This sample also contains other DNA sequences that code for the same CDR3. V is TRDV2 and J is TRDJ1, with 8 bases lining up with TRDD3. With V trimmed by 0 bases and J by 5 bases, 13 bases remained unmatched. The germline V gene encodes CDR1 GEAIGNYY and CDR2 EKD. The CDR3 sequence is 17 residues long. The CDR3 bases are TGTGCCTGTGACACCGTCCGATCTGGGGGACTTCTTGATAAACTCATCTTT. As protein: CACDTVRSGGLLDKLIF.

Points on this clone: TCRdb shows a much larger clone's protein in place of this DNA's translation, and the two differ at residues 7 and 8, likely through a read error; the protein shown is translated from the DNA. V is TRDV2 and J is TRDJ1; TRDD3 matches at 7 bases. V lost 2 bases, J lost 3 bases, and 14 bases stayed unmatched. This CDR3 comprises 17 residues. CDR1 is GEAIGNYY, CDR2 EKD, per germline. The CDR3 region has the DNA TGTGCCTGTGACAGACTACGGGTGGATACGCGGGCCGATAAACTCATCTTT. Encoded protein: CACDRLRVDTRADKLIF.

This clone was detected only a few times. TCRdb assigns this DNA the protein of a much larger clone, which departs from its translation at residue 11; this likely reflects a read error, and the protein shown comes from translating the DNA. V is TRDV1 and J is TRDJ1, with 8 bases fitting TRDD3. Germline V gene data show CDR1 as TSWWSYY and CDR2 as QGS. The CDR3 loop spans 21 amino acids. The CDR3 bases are TGTGCTCTTGGGGAACTATTTCCGCCATACGTCCCTTATAACTGGGGGGATAGACTCATCTTT. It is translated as CALGELFPPYVPYNWGDRLIF.

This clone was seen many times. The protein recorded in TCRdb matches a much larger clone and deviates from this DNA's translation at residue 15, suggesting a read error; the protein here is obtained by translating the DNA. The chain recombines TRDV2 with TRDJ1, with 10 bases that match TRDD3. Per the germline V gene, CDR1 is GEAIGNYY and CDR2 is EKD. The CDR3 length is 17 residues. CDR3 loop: CACDRLGDALYTDKPIF. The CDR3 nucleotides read TGTGCCTGTGACCGACTGGGGGATGCGCTGTACACCGATAAACCCATCTTT.

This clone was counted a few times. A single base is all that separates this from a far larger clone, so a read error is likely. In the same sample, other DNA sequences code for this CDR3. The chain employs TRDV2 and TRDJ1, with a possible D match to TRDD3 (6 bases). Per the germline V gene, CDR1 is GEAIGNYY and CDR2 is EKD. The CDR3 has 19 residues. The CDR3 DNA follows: TGTGCTTGTGACACCGTAGGGGGCCTTCTGATACGAGGAACCGATAAACTCATCTTT. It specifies CACDTVGGLLIRGTDKLIF.

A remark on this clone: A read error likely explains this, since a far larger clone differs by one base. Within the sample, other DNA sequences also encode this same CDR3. The CDR3 sequence is CACDILTVDGDTTDKLIF. CDR3 sequence (DNA): TGTGCTTGTGACATATTAACCGTCGACGGGGATACCACCGATAAACTCATCTTT. The chain carries TRDV2 and TRDJ1, with 8 bases lining up with TRDD3. This CDR3 contains 18 residues. The germline V gene has CDR1 GEAIGNYY and CDR2 EKD.

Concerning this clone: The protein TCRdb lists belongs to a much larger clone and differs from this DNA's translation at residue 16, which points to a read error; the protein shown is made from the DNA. Here the CDR3 reads CALGERYLRGDTSLYWWKLIF. CDR3 DNA: TGTGCTCTTGGGGAACGGTACTTACGAGGGGATACGTCGCTTTACTGGTGGAAACTCATCTTT. The chain has TRDV1 and TRDJ1, with 9 bases lining up with TRDD3. The CDR3 covers 21 residues. The V and J ends lost 1 base and 8 bases, in that order; junction bases with no gene match: 26. Germline lookup yields CDR1 TSWWSYY and CDR2 QGS.